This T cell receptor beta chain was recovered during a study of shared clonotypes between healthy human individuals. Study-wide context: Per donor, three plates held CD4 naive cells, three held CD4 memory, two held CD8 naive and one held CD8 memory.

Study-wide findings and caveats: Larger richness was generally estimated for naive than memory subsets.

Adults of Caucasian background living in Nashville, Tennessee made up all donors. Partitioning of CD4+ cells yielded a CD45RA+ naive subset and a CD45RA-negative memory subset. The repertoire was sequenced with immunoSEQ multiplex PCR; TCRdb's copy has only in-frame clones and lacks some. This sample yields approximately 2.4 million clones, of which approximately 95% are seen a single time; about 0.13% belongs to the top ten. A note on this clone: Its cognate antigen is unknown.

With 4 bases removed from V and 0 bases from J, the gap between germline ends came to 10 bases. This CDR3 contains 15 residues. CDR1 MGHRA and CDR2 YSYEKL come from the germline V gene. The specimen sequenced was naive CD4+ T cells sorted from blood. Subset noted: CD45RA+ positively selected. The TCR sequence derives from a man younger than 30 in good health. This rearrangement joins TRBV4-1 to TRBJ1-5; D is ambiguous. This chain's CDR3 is CASSPGGNSNQPQHF. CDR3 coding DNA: TGCGCCAGCAGCCCGGGAGGAAATAGCAATCAGCCCCAGCATTTT.